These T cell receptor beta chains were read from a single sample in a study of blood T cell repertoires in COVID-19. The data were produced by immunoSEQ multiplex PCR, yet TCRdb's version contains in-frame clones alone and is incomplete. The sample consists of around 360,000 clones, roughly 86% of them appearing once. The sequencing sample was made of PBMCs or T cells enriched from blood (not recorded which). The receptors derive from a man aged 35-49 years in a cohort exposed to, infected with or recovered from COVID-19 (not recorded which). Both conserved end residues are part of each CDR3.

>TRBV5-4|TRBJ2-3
CASSLRTGGTDTQYF
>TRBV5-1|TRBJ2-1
CASSTPSNEQFF
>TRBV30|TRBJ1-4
CAGTQGAGNEKLFF
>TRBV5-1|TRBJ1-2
CASSLEVRDRGQGYTF
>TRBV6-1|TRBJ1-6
CASSEGSSYNSPLHF
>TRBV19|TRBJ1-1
CASSTGQGSTEAFF
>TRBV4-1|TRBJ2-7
CASNGLAGYEQYF
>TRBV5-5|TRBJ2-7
CASSIGQVEQYF
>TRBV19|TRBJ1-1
CASSIDRATEAFF
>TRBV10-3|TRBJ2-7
CANGQGREQYF
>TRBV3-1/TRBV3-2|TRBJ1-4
CASSQGGTGNEKLFF
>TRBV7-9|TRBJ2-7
CASSQTSGSYEQYF
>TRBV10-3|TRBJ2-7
CAISGLAGEGEQYF
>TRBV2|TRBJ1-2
CASREQGAIRYTF
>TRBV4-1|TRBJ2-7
CASSQDGGRVTYEQYF
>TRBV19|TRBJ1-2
CASKAEPRNYGYTF
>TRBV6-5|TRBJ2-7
CASRAVYEQYF
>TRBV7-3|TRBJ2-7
CASSPLWRRIYEQYF
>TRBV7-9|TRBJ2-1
CASSPGTGQGANNEQFF
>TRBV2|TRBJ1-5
CASSEGQYQPQHF
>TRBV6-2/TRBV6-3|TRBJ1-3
CASSYGNSGNTIYF
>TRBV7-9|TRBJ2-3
CASSLGWTGPHTDTQYF
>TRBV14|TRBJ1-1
CASSYRDRGKLNTEAFF
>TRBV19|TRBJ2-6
CASSRAGSGANVLTF
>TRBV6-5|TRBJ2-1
CASSYSSGPPYNEQFF
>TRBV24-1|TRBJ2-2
CATSDAGSDTGELFF
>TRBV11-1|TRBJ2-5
CASSSNQETQYF
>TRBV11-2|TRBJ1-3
CASSSGQGTGNTIYF
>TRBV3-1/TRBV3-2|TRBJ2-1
CASSQERVTEQFF
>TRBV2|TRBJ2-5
CASSRIVAGDETQYF
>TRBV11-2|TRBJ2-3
CASSLGSGRAADTQYF
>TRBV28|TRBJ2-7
CASSSQGPGRYEQYF
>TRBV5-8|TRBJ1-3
CASSRTGVGNTIYF
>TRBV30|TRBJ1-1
CAKQGQLEAFF
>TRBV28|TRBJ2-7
CASSLSAGGTEQYF
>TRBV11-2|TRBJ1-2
CASSLGGGSYGYTF
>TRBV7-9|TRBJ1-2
CASSRGQGEGYTF
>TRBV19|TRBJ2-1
CASRKDTSPAYNEQFF
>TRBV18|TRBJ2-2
CASSLGNTGELFF
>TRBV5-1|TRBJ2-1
CASSFGGNEQFF
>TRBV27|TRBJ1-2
CASSLSETHAYGYTF
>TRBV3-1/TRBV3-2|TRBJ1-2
CASSQAPGTGEEGYTF